This TCR beta chain was obtained from a study of shared clonotypes between healthy human individuals. Germline values: CDR1 SGHAT, CDR2 FQNNGV. Between the trimmed V and J ends, which lost 2 bases and 1 base, there was a span of 5 bases. There are 14 residues in the CDR3. Produced via immunoSEQ multiplex PCR; TCRdb's table is partial and in-frame only. The sample records roughly 1,100,000 clones, about 75% being singletons. Source material: memory CD4+ T cells sorted from blood. Regarding subset: CD45RA-negative fraction. The receptor was isolated from a man between 18 and 35 years old in good health. The chain has TRBV11-2 and TRBJ2-2; no clear D. The CDR3 is CASSLRKNTGELFF. In DNA, the CDR3 is TGTGCCAGCAGCTTACGCAAGAACACCGGGGAGCTGTTTTTT.